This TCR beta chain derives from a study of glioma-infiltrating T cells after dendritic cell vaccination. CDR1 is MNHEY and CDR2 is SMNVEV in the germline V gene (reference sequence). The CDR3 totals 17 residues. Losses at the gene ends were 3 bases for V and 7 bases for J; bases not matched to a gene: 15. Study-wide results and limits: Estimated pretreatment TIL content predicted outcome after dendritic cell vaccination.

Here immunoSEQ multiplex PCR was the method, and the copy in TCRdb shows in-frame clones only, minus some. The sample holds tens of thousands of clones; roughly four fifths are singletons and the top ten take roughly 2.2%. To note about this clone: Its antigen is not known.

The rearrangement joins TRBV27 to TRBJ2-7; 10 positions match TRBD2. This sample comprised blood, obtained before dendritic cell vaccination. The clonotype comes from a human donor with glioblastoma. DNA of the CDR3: TGTGCCAGCAGTTTCCCTTCCTCTAGCGGGGGCTCGAGAGAGCAGTACTTC. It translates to CASSFPSSSGGSREQYF.